The TCR beta chain described here comes from a study of radiation and T cells in renal cell carcinoma. General study points: From baseline, blood top tumor clonotypes peaked at 2 weeks post-radiation.

As to time point: blood 2 weeks post-SBRT. Treatment of the sample: 15 Gy SBRT to primary tumor, nephrectomy 4 weeks later. Radiation-treated patients gave blood at baseline, week 2 and week 4. This CDR3 region has 11 residues. V shed 4 bases and J shed 8 bases, with 9 bases lying between them. Per the germline V gene, CDR1 is SGHRS and CDR2 is YFSETQ. Assay: immunoSEQ multiplex PCR; the TCRdb copy retains only in-frame clones and omits some. Among about 130,000 clones listed, 88% were seen once. As for this clone: What it recognizes is unknown.

The source material was blood, sampled from a patient whose treatment included radiotherapy and nephrectomy. The sequence was obtained from a woman aged 70-85 years with renal cell carcinoma. The rearrangement links TRBV5-1 to TRBJ1-2; possible D gene TRBD1, 5 bases. The CDR3 loop is CASSQGQGYTF. Here the CDR3 DNA reads TGCGCCAGCAGCCAAGGACAAGGCTACACCTTC. Full variable domain (remainder filled in from reference TRBV5-1 and TRBJ1-2): KAGVTQTPRYLIKTRGQQVTLSCSPISGHRSVSWYQQTPGQGLQFLFEYFSETQRNKGNFPGRFSGRQFSNSRSEMNVSTLELGDSALYLCASSQGQGYTFGSGTRLTVV.